The entry that follows covers one T cell receptor beta chain sequence. The target antigen is unknown. This specimen comes from a study of cytomegalovirus exposure and HLA in healthy donors. General study findings and limits: The authors judged a highly shared variant cluster likely a sequencing artifact. Published work reported that the classifier diagnosed cytomegalovirus status with high specificity and sensitivity. Clonal expansion was found to be greater in HLA-associated TCR beta chains than in equally common others in a later analysis.

The CDR3 is made up of 16 amino acids. Germline values: CDR1 SGHRS, CDR2 YFSETQ. V lost 5 bases and J lost 4; bases outside the gene matches: 14. Primers for the PCR totalled 60 Vbeta and 13 Jbeta. TCRdb's table, derived via immunoSEQ multiplex PCR, lists solely in-frame clones and lacks some. The data contain fewer than 60,000 clones, less than 75% of them singletons. This TCR came from a woman between 45 and 65 years old in good health and CMV-seropositive. This rearrangement joins TRBV5-1 to TRBJ1-1; the match to TRBD1 covers 7 bases. The specimen sequenced was PBMCs. CDR3 sequence reads: CASRSFKTDRATEAFF. DNA of the CDR3: TGCGCCAGCAGATCGTTTAAGACCGACAGGGCCACTGAAGCTTTCTTT.